These 3 T cell receptor beta chains were all obtained from the same sample, sequenced in a study of blood T cells in healthy people across ages. Primers used in a second PCR of about 6 to 11 cycles were a sample-barcoded 5' primer and a J-beta primer mix. TCRdb re-analysed the 5' RACE reads in MiXCR, keeping a single row per CDR3 protein. The sample comprises hundreds of thousands of distinct CDR3 sequences, 40% to 60% of which are singletons, and under 15% rests with the top ten. Sequencing input: blood. These receptors were collected from a young man in good health.

This clonotype has just a few counts. V and J are TRBV5-1 and TRBJ2-5, with D possibly being TRBD1 or TRBD2 (5 bases each). Near its end, the DNA agrees better with TRBJ2-7, so the J call may be wrong. The CDR3 extends over 13 amino acids. The germline V gene encodes CDR1 SGHRS and CDR2 YFSETQ. In DNA, the CDR3 is TGCGCCAGCAGCTTGTCGGGGCAATACGAGCAGTACTTC. The encoded protein is CASSLSGQYEQYF.

The CDR3 DNA follows: TGCAGTGTTTCCACAGGGGGCGTCCAGTACTTC. Its translation: CSVSTGGVQYF. This sequence joins TRBV20-1 and TRBJ2-5; the match to TRBD1 covers 9 bases. The CDR3 is 11 residues long. Germline CDR1 reads DFQATT; CDR2 reads SNEGSKA (reference sequence). Trimming removed 7 bases from V and 10 bases from J; junction bases left unmatched: 7.

The chain has TRBV20-1 and TRBJ2-1; 9 nucleotides agree with TRBD2. The CDR3 length is 15 residues. Trimming took 3 bases from V and 8 from J; bases not matched to a gene: 11. CDR1 is DFQATT, CDR2 SNEGSKA, per germline (reference sequence). CDR3 residues: CSASDRAGGGDEQFF. DNA of the CDR3: TGCAGTGCTAGTGATAGAGCGGGGGGCGGAGATGAGCAGTTCTTC.